These 7 T cell receptor beta chains were all obtained from the same sample, sequenced in a study of CD8 T cells in Susac syndrome. When the RNA was reverse transcribed, random hexamers were used with an input of roughly 0.5 to 1 ug. TCRdb reprocessed the immunoSEQ multiplex PCR reads with MiXCR, giving one entry per CDR3 protein. This sample has about 150,000 distinct CDR3 sequences; 90% to 95% occur once, and the top ten carry more than 0.08%. The sample taken for sequencing was CD4+ T cells from PBMCs. The receptors shown here come from a human donor with multiple sclerosis.

The chain carries TRBV28 and TRBJ2-7; 8 bases are shared with TRBD1. After removal of 5 bases from V and 1 base from J, the junction contained 4 bases not matched to a gene. The germline V gene encodes CDR1 MDHEN and CDR2 SYDVKM. This CDR3 is 14 amino acids long. CDR3 sequence reads: CASSPRQGSYEQYF. CDR3 in DNA: TGTGCCAGCAGTCCGCGACAGGGGTCCTACGAGCAGTACTTC.

The CDR3, as DNA: TGTGCCACCCTATCCGGGACAGGGGGTTTCTATGGCTACACCTTC. It encodes CATLSGTGGFYGYTF. The chain is built from TRBV6-5 and TRBJ1-2; TRBD1 aligns across 11 bases. Germline trimming cut 10 bases from V and 4 bases from J; bases unmatched to any gene: 11. Per the germline V gene, CDR1 is MNHEY and CDR2 is SVGAGI. The CDR3 runs 15 residues.

The rearrangement joins TRBV6-5 to TRBJ2-5; D unclear. Germline V CDR1 and CDR2: MNHEY, SVGAGI. The ends were cut back, 6 bases at V and 6 bases at J, with 11 bases in the middle. This CDR3 is built from 12 residues. The CDR3 loop reads CASSPLGQTQYF. CDR3 nucleotides: TGTGCCAGCAGCCCCCTTGGACAGACCCAGTACTTC.

The chain employs TRBV6-2 or TRBV6-3 and TRBJ2-1, with 9 positions matching TRBD2. The V gene end was trimmed by 5 bases and the J gene end by 9 bases; junction bases not matched to a gene: 14. The length of the CDR3 is 16 residues. Looked up from germline, CDR1 is MNHEY and CDR2 is SVGEGT. CDR3 residues: CASSDTSGRWYVEQFF. DNA for the CDR3: TGTGCCAGCAGTGATACCAGCGGGAGGTGGTATGTTGAGCAGTTCTTC.

This clonotype was seen a single time. The rearrangement joins TRBV5-6 to TRBJ2-1; TRBD2 aligns across 7 bases. The germline CDR1 and CDR2 sequences are SGHDT and YYEEEE. This CDR3 region has 13 residues. Unmatched junction bases numbered 2, after V lost 2 bases and J lost 6 bases. CDR3 nucleotides: TGTGCCAGCAGCTTCGGGGGGAGCAATGAGCAGTTCTTC. Amino acids: CASSFGGSNEQFF.

V usage is TRBV7-9 and J usage is TRBJ2-1, with D possibly being TRBD2 (6 bases). The CDR3 loop spans 16 amino acids. Germline CDR1 SEHNR, CDR2 FQNEAQ (reference sequence). V lost 2 bases and J lost 9, with 20 bases in between. Here the CDR3 reads CASSLRASEGRGEQFF. CDR3 sequence (DNA): TGTGCCAGCAGCTTACGGGCTAGCGAGGGGCGAGGTGAGCAGTTCTTC.

This sequence joins TRBV28 and TRBJ1-3; D gene uncertain. The CDR3 runs to 13 residues. V was shortened by 6 bases and J by 0 bases, with 6 bases between the two germline ends. The germline V gene has CDR1 MDHEN and CDR2 SYDVKM. The CDR3: CASSTSSGNTIYF. The CDR3 nucleotides read TGTGCCAGCAGCACGAGCTCTGGAAACACCATATATTTT.